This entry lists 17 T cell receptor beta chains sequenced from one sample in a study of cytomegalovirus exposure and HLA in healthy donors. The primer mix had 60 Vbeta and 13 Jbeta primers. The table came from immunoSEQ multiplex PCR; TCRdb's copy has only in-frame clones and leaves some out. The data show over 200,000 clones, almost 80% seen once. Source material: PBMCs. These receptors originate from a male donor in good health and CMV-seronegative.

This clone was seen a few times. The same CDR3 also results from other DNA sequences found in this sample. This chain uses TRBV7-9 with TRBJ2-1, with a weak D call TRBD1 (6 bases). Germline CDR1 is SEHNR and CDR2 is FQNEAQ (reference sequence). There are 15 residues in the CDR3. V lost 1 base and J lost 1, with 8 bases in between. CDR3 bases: TGTGCCAGCAGCTTAGTGCAGGGGTCCTACAATGAGCAGTTCTTC. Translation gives CASSLVQGSYNEQFF.

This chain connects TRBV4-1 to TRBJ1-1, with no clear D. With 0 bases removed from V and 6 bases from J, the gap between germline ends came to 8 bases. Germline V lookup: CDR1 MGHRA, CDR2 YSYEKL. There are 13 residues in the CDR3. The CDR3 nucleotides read TGCGCCAGCAGCCAAGACAGGATCCCTGAAGCTTTCTTT. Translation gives CASSQDRIPEAFF.

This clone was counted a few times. CDR3 DNA sequence: TGTGCCAGCAGCTGGGGGGGGACAACTTCCTACGAGCAGTACTTC. This gives the protein CASSWGGTTSYEQYF. The chain recombines TRBV5-6 with TRBJ2-7; possible D gene TRBD2, 7 bases. Trimming removed 3 bases from V and 1 base from J, with 14 bases in between. The germline V gene encodes CDR1 SGHDT and CDR2 YYEEEE. The CDR3 covers 15 residues.

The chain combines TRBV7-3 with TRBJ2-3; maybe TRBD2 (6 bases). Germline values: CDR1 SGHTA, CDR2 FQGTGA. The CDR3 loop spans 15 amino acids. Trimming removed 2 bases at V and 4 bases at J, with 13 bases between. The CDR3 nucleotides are TGTGCCAGCAGCTTAGGCGGGATGAGTTCAGATACGCAGTATTTT. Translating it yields CASSLGGMSSDTQYF.

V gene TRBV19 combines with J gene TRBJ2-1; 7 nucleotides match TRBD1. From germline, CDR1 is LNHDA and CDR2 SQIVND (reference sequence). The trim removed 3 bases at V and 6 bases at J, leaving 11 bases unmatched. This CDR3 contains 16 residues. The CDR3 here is CASSISLGQKGNEQFF. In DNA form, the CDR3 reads TGTGCCAGTAGTATCTCGTTGGGACAGAAGGGCAATGAGCAGTTCTTC.

The CDR3 DNA follows: TGCGCCAGCAGCCTAACTAGGAGCGAGCAGTACTTC. The encoded protein is CASSLTRSEQYF. The chain combines TRBV5-1 with TRBJ2-7, with a weak D call TRBD2 (5 bases). Trimming cost V 4 bases and J 6 bases, with 11 bases left between them. The germline gives CDR1 SGHRS, CDR2 YFSETQ. This CDR3 contains 12 residues.

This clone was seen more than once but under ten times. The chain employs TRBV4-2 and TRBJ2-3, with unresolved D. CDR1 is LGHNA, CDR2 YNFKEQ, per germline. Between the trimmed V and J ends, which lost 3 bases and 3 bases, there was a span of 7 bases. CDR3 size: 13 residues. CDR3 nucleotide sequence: TGTGCCAGCAGCCACCCCCGGACAGATACGCAGTATTTT. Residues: CASSHPRTDTQYF.

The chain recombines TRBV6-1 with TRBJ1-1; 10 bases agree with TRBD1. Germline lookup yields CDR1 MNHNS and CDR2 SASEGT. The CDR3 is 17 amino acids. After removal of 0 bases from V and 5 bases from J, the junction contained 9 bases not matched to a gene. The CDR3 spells CASSEARIGQGETEAFF. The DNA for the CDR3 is TGTGCCAGCAGTGAAGCGCGGATCGGACAGGGGGAAACTGAAGCTTTCTTT.

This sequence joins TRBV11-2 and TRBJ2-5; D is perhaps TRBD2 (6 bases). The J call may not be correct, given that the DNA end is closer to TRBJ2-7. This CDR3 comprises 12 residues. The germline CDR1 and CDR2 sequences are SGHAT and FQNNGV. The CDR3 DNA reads TGTGCCAGCAGTTTGGGGGGTAACGAGCAGTACTTC. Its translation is CASSLGGNEQYF.

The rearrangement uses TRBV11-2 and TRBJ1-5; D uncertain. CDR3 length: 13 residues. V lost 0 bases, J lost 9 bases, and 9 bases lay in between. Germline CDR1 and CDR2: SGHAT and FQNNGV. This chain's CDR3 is CASSLDPVRPQHF. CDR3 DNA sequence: TGTGCCAGCAGCTTAGATCCAGTAAGGCCCCAGCATTTT.

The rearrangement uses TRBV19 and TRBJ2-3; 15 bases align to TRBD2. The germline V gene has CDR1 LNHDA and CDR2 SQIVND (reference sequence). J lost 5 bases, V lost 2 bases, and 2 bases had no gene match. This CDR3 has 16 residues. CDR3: CASSIRTSGREDTQYF. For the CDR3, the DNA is TGTGCCAGTAGTATACGGACTAGCGGGAGGGAAGATACGCAGTATTTT. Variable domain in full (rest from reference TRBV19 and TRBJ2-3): DGGITQSPKYLFRKEGQNVTLSCEQNLNHDAMYWYRQDPGQGLRLIYYSQIVNDFQKGDIAEGYSVSREKKESFPLTVTSAQKNPTAFYLCASSIRTSGREDTQYFGPGTRLTVL.

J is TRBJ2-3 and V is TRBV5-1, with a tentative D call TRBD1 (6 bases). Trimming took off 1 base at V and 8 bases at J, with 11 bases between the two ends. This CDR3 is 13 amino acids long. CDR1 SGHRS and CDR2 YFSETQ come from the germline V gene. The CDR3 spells CASSLKDRLTQYF. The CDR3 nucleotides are TGCGCCAGCAGCTTGAAAGACAGGCTTACGCAGTATTTT. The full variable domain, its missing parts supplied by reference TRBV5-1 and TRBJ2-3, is KAGVTQTPRYLIKTRGQQVTLSCSPISGHRSVSWYQQTPGQGLQFLFEYFSETQRNKGNFPGRFSGRQFSNSRSEMNVSTLELGDSALYLCASSLKDRLTQYFGPGTRLTVL.

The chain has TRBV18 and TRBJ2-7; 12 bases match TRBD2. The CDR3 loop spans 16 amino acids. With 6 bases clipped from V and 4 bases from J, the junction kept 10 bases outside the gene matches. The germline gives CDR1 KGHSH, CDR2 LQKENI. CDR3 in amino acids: CASSQPLAGGSYEQYF. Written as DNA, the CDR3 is TGTGCCAGCTCGCAACCTCTAGCGGGAGGGTCTTACGAGCAGTACTTC.

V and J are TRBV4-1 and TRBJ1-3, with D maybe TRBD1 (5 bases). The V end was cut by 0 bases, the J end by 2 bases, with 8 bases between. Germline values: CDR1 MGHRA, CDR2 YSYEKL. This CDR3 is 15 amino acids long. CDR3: CASSQDRGAGNTIYF. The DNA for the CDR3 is TGCGCCAGCAGCCAAGATCGGGGGGCTGGAAACACCATATATTTT.

The CDR3, as DNA: TGTGCCAGCACCAAAGGGCAGGGCGATGGCTACACCTTC. This sequence encodes CASTKGQGDGYTF. V gene TRBV7-8 combines with J gene TRBJ1-2; weak D call: TRBD1 (5 bases). Looked up from germline, CDR1 is SGHVS and CDR2 is FQNEAQ. The CDR3 is 13 residues long. Trimming stripped 7 bases from V and 6 bases from J, with 15 bases between.

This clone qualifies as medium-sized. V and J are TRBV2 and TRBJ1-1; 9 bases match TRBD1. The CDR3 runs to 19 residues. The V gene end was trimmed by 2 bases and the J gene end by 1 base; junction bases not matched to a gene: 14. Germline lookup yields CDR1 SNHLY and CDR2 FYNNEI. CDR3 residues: CASSEKGWRDRAANTEAFF. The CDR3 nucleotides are TGTGCCAGCAGTGAAAAAGGGTGGCGGGACAGGGCGGCGAACACTGAAGCTTTCTTT.

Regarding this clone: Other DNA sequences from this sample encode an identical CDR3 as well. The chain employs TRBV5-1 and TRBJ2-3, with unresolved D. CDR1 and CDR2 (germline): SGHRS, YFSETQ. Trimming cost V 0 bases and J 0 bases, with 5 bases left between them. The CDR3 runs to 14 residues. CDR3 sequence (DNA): TGCGCCAGCAGCTTGGGCGGAAGCACAGATACGCAGTATTTT. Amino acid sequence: CASSLGGSTDTQYF.